Listed below are T cell receptor beta chains from one sample, sequenced in a study of cytomegalovirus exposure and HLA in healthy donors. Method: immunoSEQ multiplex PCR; TCRdb's copy keeps in-frame clones and lacks some. The sample lists about 160,000 clones, around 77% occurring once. The sample consisted of PBMCs. These TCRs come from a man in his 60s in good health and CMV-seronegative. Both conserved end residues are part of each CDR3. D genes are given only for firm matches. Expanded clones get a size class; other rows say once, few or many, or leave the size out.

>TRBV29-1|NA|TRBJ2-5|once
TGCAGCGTTGATAGGACGGGGAGCGAAGAGACCCAGTACTTC
CSVDRTGSEETQYF
>TRBV7-6|TRBD2|TRBJ2-7|NA
TGTGCCAGCAGCCACGCGGGGGCCTACGAGCAGTACTTC
CASSHAGAYEQYF
>TRBV19|TRBD2|TRBJ2-1|NA
TGTGCCAGTAGTGTCAACTTAGCGGGCAATGAGCAGTTCTTC
CASSVNLAGNEQFF
>TRBV15|TRBD1|TRBJ1-2|NA
TGTGCCACGGGGGGCAACAGGGGATTAGCTGGCTACACCTTC
CATGGNRGLAGYTF
>TRBV6-6|TRBD1|TRBJ2-7|NA
TGTGCCAGCAGTTACTCCGGAGGGACAGGGGTCCACGAGCAGTACTTC
CASSYSGGTGVHEQYF
>TRBV27|TRBD1|TRBJ1-5|NA
TGTGCCAGCAGTTTTCGACAGGGGGATCAGCCCCAGCATTTT
CASSFRQGDQPQHF
>TRBV7-9|TRBD1|TRBJ1-1|NA
TGTGCCAGCAGCTTACAACAGGGGGCCCACACTGAAGCTTTCTTT
CASSLQQGAHTEAFF
>TRBV29-1|NA|TRBJ2-4|NA
TGCAGCGTTGTGGTCCAGGGATGGTCCAAAAACATTCAGTACTTC
CSVVVQGWSKNIQYF
>TRBV27|TRBD1|TRBJ2-7|once
TGTGCCACCCTCGACAGGGGGCGGACCTGGTGCGAGCAGTACTTC
CATLDRGRTWCEQYF
>TRBV19|NA|TRBJ2-3|NA
TGTGCCAGTAGTATCGGAGAGACAGATACGCAGTATTTT
CASSIGETDTQYF
>TRBV30|NA|TRBJ2-5|NA
TGTGCCTGGAGTTGGCAAGAAGAGACCCAGTACTTC
CAWSWQEETQYF
>TRBV7-8|NA|TRBJ2-5|NA
TGTGCCAGCACGTGGGGCAGCTCGTGGGAGACCCAGTACTTC
CASTWGSSWETQYF
>TRBV7-9|NA|TRBJ2-2|few
TGTTCCAGCAGCTTAGTAGCGGTAAACACCGGGGAGCTGTTTTTT
CSSSLVAVNTGELFF
>TRBV6-6|TRBD1|TRBJ1-4|NA
TGTGCCAGCAGTGACCAGGGGGCAAATAATGAAAAACTGTTTTTT
CASSDQGANNEKLFF
>TRBV28|NA|TRBJ2-7|NA
TGTGCCAGCAGTTTATTAAGGAGTAGGGGAAATGAGCAGTACTTC
CASSLLRSRGNEQYF
>TRBV19|NA|TRBJ2-1|NA
TGTGCCAGTAGTAAACTCAATTGGGACGCGGGGCCCCCGTACAATGAGCAGTTCTTC
CASSKLNWDAGPPYNEQFF
>TRBV7-3|TRBD2|TRBJ2-1|few
TGTGCCAGCGGACTCCTAGCGGGGGTTGGAGAGCAGTTCTTC
CASGLLAGVGEQFF
>TRBV5-8|TRBD2|TRBJ2-7|few
TGTGCCGCAGGGACTAGCGGGAAATACGAGCAGTACTTC
CAAGTSGKYEQYF
>TRBV19|NA|TRBJ1-5|NA
TGTGCCAGTAGTATCAATAATCAGCCCCAGCATTTT
CASSINNQPQHF
>TRBV6-1|NA|TRBJ1-2|NA
TGTGCCAGCAGTGAACGGAGGGATATGGTTTATGGCTACACCTTC
CASSERRDMVYGYTF
>TRBV27|TRBD1|TRBJ2-7|NA
TGTGCCAGCAGTTTTGTTTCAGGGGGTCGCGAGCAGTACTTC
CASSFVSGGREQYF
>TRBV19|NA|TRBJ1-6|NA
TGTGCCAGTAGTGCTCGACTAGGGAGCTCCTATAATTCACCCCTCCACTTT
CASSARLGSSYNSPLHF
>TRBV7-2|NA|TRBJ2-3|NA
TGTGCCAGCAGCTTAGTATCTAGCGCCAGCACAGATACGCAGTATTTT
CASSLVSSASTDTQYF
>TRBV4-3|TRBD1|TRBJ2-7|few
TGCGCCAGCAGCCGAGATCCGGGACAGGGCTACGAGCAGTACTTC
CASSRDPGQGYEQYF
>TRBV6-6|NA|TRBJ2-6|NA
TGTGCCAGCAGTTACTGGGGGGGCGGTGGGGCCAACGTCCTGACTTTC
CASSYWGGGGANVLTF
>TRBV27|TRBD1|TRBJ1-1|once
TGTGCCAGCAGTTTGAGGGGAATCACAGGGGCCGAGAACACTGAAGCTTTCTTT
CASSLRGITGAENTEAFF
>TRBV18|NA|TRBJ1-1|once
TGTGCCAGCTCACCCAGTAGGCCAGGCGACACTGAAGCTTTCTTT
CASSPSRPGDTEAFF
>TRBV28|NA|TRBJ1-1|NA
TGTGCCAGCAGTGAGGCGAACACTGAAGCTTTCTTT
CASSEANTEAFF
>TRBV4-3|TRBD1|TRBJ2-2|NA
TGCGCCAGCAGCCGATACTCCGGGACAGCGAACACCGGGGAGCTGTTTTTT
CASSRYSGTANTGELFF
>TRBV5-4|NA|TRBJ2-1|NA
TGTGCCAGCAGCCTCAACGGACAGTCCTACAATGAGCAGTTCTTC
CASSLNGQSYNEQFF
>TRBV19|TRBD2|TRBJ2-5|NA
TGTGCCAGTAGTACCCCGGGACTAGCGGGAGGAGTTGGGGAGACCCAGTACTTC
CASSTPGLAGGVGETQYF
>TRBV4-1|NA|TRBJ2-3|NA
TGCGCCAGCAGCCAAGATGCCCGACCGGGGTGGGATACGCAGTATTTT
CASSQDARPGWDTQYF
>TRBV7-3|TRBD2|TRBJ2-1|NA
TGTGCCAGCAGCGCCCTAGCGGGGGGCTACAATGAGCAGTTCTTC
CASSALAGGYNEQFF
>TRBV28|NA|TRBJ2-5|NA
TGTGCCAGCAGTTTAGGAGGAAACCAAGAGACCCAGTACTTC
CASSLGGNQETQYF
>TRBV5-4|TRBD2|TRBJ2-1|few
TGTGCCAGCAGCTTATGGACTAGCGGGATAAAGTTCTTC
CASSLWTSGIKFF
>TRBV5-1|TRBD1|TRBJ2-7|NA
TGCGCCAGCAGCCCTGACAGGGGGCGCTTTCAAGGGCAGTACTTC
CASSPDRGRFQGQYF